This entry describes one T cell receptor (beta chain). The antigen is unknown. TCRdb's copy holds only in-frame clones and misses some; the assay was immunoSEQ multiplex PCR. The sample yields approximately 410,000 clones, around 93% seen once. The data were taken from a study of Ad26.COV2.S vaccination and SARS-CoV-2 variants. Study-wide background: Dosing was one shot or two shots 56 days apart. Study-wide findings and caveats: Substantial breadth was reported for post-vaccination spike-specific CD8+ and CD4+ T cells. Spike-specific TCR breadth in vaccine recipients exceeded that seen in placebo recipients.

As to treatment: roughly 18 received Ad26.COV2.S at low or high dose, single or two shots; roughly five received placebo; per-sample allocation not given. On day 63 after the first injection, vaccine and placebo recipients gave samples. V lost 5 bases, J lost 4 bases, and 3 bases stayed unmatched. Per germline, CDR1 LNHDA and CDR2 SQIVND (reference sequence). The CDR3 totals 13 residues. The chain has TRBV19 and TRBJ1-1; 8 nucleotides match TRBD1. Sequencing was performed on peripheral blood, taken in a trial of Ad26.COV2.S vaccine versus placebo. The clonotype originates from a person between 18 and 65 years old who received the Ad26.COV2.S COVID-19 vaccine or a placebo. The CDR3 here is CASSLTGGTEAFF. CDR3 sequence (DNA): TGTGCCAGTAGTCTTACAGGGGGCACTGAAGCTTTCTTT.